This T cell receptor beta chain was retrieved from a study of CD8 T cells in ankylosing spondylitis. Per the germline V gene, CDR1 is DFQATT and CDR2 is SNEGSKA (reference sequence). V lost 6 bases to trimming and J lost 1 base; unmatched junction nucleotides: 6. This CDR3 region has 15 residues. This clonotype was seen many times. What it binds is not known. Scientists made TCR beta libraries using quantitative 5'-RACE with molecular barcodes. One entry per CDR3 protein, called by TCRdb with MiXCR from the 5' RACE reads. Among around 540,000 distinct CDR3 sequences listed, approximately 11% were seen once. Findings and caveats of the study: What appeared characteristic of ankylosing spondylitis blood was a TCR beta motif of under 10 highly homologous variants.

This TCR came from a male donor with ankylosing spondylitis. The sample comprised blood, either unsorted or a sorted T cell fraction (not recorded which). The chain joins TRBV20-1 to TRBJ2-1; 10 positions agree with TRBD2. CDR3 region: CSADPGLASYNEQFF. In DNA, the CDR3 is TGCAGTGCAGACCCGGGACTAGCGTCCTACAATGAGCAGTTCTTC.